This TCR beta chain was retrieved from a study of shared T cell receptors in the human thymus. CDR1 and CDR2 (germline): SGHRS, YFSETQ. With 3 bases removed from V and 1 base from J, the gap between germline ends came to 3 bases. The CDR3 runs 12 residues. The data were produced by immunoSEQ multiplex PCR, yet TCRdb's version contains in-frame clones alone and is incomplete. Here the sample spans almost 550,000 clones, around 78% being singletons. These sequences were also reported in another study, on human thymus T cells. As reported in that work: Resections removed during corrective heart surgery provided the thymus tissue used. Thymic and blood repertoires seemed to show skewed V and J gene use.

This receptor was taken from a boy in the first two years of life with a congenital heart defect. The sample consisted of thymocytes. The chain recombines TRBV5-1 with TRBJ2-3; no clear D gene. CDR3 in amino acids: CASSSGTDTQYF. Here the CDR3 DNA reads TGCGCCAGCAGCTCGGGCACAGATACGCAGTATTTT.